What follows are 18 T cell receptor beta chains derived from one specimen sequenced in a study of T cell changes during pregnancy in multiple sclerosis. Sequencing was performed with immunoSEQ multiplex PCR; in TCRdb, only in-frame clones are kept and a portion is missing. Here the sample spans around 38,000 clones, more than 85% being singletons. Sample: CD8+ T cells from peripheral blood mononuclear cells, taken in the third trimester of pregnancy. The receptors here all came from a female donor with multiple sclerosis, enrolled in a pregnancy study.

The chain couples TRBV4-2 to TRBJ2-7, with 11 bases matching TRBD2. The CDR3 covers 19 residues. V trimming: 0 bases; J trimming: 3 bases; junction bases outside the gene matches: 13. From germline, CDR1 is LGHNA and CDR2 YNFKEQ. In DNA form, the CDR3 reads TGTGCCAGCAGCCAAGATCCCATTAGCGGGAGGGCCTTTAACTACGAGCAGTACTTC. Protein: CASSQDPISGRAFNYEQYF.

V and J are TRBV4-3 and TRBJ1-4, with 10 bases fitting TRBD1. The CDR3 runs 17 residues. Germline CDR1 LGHNA, CDR2 YSLEER. V trimming: 3 bases; J trimming: 4 bases; junction bases outside the gene matches: 8. In nucleotides, the CDR3 is TGCGCCAGCAGCCATGACCGGACAGGGGGATTTAATGAAAAACTGTTTTTT. Translation gives CASSHDRTGGFNEKLFF.

For this clone: The same CDR3 is also encoded by other DNA sequences in this sample. This chain uses TRBV7-3 with TRBJ2-1; 10 nucleotides align to TRBD2. After removal of 3 bases from V and 2 bases from J, the junction contained 1 base not matched to a gene. CDR1 and CDR2 from the germline V gene are SGHTA and FQGTGA. The CDR3 covers 15 residues. The CDR3 DNA reads as TGTGCCAGCAGCTTGCTAGCGGGGGCCTACAATGAGCAGTTCTTC. This encodes CASSLLAGAYNEQFF.

The rearrangement links TRBV15 to TRBJ2-7; the D is unclear. The CDR3 has 13 amino acids. Per the germline V gene, CDR1 is LNHNV and CDR2 is YYDKDF (reference sequence). Trimming pared 4 bases from V and 3 bases from J, leaving 10 bases between. In DNA, the CDR3 is TGTGCCACCAGCACAACAGCAAGCTACGAGCAGTACTTC. Translation gives CATSTTASYEQYF.

This clone appeared a single time. V and J are TRBV7-9 and TRBJ1-4, with 9 bases that match TRBD1. The CDR3 is 18 amino acids. The junction had 15 bases not matched to a gene; V was cut back by 3 bases and J by 7 bases. Germline lookup yields CDR1 SEHNR and CDR2 FQNEAQ (reference sequence). The CDR3 DNA sequence: TGTGCCAGCAGCTTCAAAGGTGTAAGACAGGGGGGAAGTGAAAAACTGTTTTTT. Residues: CASSFKGVRQGGSEKLFF. Full variable domain (rest looked up from reference TRBV7-9 and TRBJ1-4): DTGVSQNPRHKITKRGQNVTFRCDPISEHNRLYWYRQTLGQGPEFLTYFQNEAQLEKSRLLSDRFSAERPKGSFSTLEIQRTEQGDSAMYLCASSFKGVRQGGSEKLFFGSGTQLSVL.

The rearrangement joins TRBV30 to TRBJ1-1; TRBD1 matches at 9 bases. V shed 3 bases and J 5 bases; nucleotides not matched to a gene: 7. The length of the CDR3 is 14 residues. The V gene's germline CDR1 is GTSNPN and CDR2 SVGIG (reference sequence). This CDR3 is CAWRMDRGWTEAFF. CDR3 coding DNA: TGTGCCTGGAGGATGGACAGGGGTTGGACTGAAGCTTTCTTT.

V usage is TRBV28 and J usage is TRBJ1-5; D gene ambiguous. This CDR3 contains 11 residues. V lost 4 bases, J lost 6 bases, and 4 bases lay in between. Germline V gene lookup returns CDR1 MDHEN and CDR2 SYDVKM. The CDR3 DNA reads as TGTGCCAGCAGTTACGGTCAGCCCCAGCATTTT. Translation: CASSYGQPQHF.

The chain is built from TRBV28 and TRBJ1-4; D is unclear. There are 17 residues in the CDR3. The germline V gene encodes CDR1 MDHEN and CDR2 SYDVKM. V lost 6 bases to trimming and J lost 3 bases, with 20 bases between them. This CDR3 reads CASRSQYRGRANEKLFF. The DNA for the CDR3 is TGTGCCAGCAGATCCCAGTATCGGGGTAGGGCTAATGAAAAACTGTTTTTT.

The genes are TRBV5-4 and TRBJ2-7; TRBD2 matches at 15 bases. This CDR3 comprises 17 residues. The V and J ends lost 3 bases and 2 bases, in that order; junction bases with no gene match: 6. CDR1 and CDR2 from the germline V gene are SGHNT and YYREEE (reference sequence). The CDR3: CASSYGTSGRSTYEQYF. The CDR3 nucleotides read TGTGCCAGCAGCTATGGGACTAGCGGGAGGTCTACCTACGAGCAGTACTTC.

The rearrangement uses TRBV4-1 and TRBJ2-5; perhaps TRBD2 as D (6 bases). The CDR3 contains 17 residues. V lost 0 bases and J 0 bases, leaving 14 bases between the germline ends. The germline V gene encodes CDR1 MGHRA and CDR2 YSYEKL. The CDR3, as DNA: TGCGCCAGCAGCCAAGATTGGGCTAGCGAGTACCAAGAGACCCAGTACTTC. Amino acids: CASSQDWASEYQETQYF.

The chain uses TRBV7-9 and TRBJ2-7, with D uncertain. V was clipped by 3 bases and J by 0 bases, with 6 bases between them. Germline assignment: CDR1 SEHNR and CDR2 FQNEAQ (reference sequence). This CDR3 has 13 residues. In DNA, the CDR3 is TGTGCCAGCAGCTTCACCTACTCCTACGAGCAGTACTTC. Amino acid sequence: CASSFTYSYEQYF. Supplemented by reference TRBV7-9 and TRBJ2-7, the full variable domain reads DTGVSQNPRHKITKRGQNVTFRCDPISEHNRLYWYRQTLGQGPEFLTYFQNEAQLEKSRLLSDRFSAERPKGSFSTLEIQRTEQGDSAMYLCASSFTYSYEQYFGPGTRLTVT.

This clone showed up just once. V and J are TRBV6-6 and TRBJ2-7, with 7 bases aligning to TRBD1. The CDR3 runs 13 residues. CDR1 and CDR2 (germline): MNHNY, SVGAGI (reference sequence). V trimming: 6 bases; J trimming: 3 bases; junction bases outside the gene matches: 5. The CDR3 DNA follows: TGTGCCAGCAGCTGGGGACAGCTCTACGAGCAGTACTTC. Protein product: CASSWGQLYEQYF.

J is TRBJ2-5 and V is TRBV28; D gene ambiguous. V lost 1 base and J lost 5, with 11 bases in between. The germline gives CDR1 MDHEN, CDR2 SYDVKM. This CDR3 has 14 amino acids. In DNA, the CDR3 is TGTGCCAGCAGTTTATACGGAGAACGGGAGACCCAGTACTTC. Residues: CASSLYGERETQYF.

V usage is TRBV4-3 and J usage is TRBJ2-7; a possible D gene is TRBD2 (5 bases). This CDR3 spans 14 amino acids. The germline V gene encodes CDR1 LGHNA and CDR2 YSLEER. The V and J ends lost 8 bases and 1 base respectively, with 15 bases between them. DNA of the CDR3: TGCGCCAGCGCCCTAGGACGGGGTTCCTACGAGCAGTACTTC. Protein product: CASALGRGSYEQYF.

V gene TRBV4-1 combines with J gene TRBJ2-1; weak D call: TRBD2 (5 bases). Germline lookup yields CDR1 MGHRA and CDR2 YSYEKL. The CDR3 has 17 amino acids. Trimming removed 4 bases at V and 2 bases at J, with 18 bases between. The CDR3 sequence is CASSPPSADSAYNEQFF. The CDR3 nucleotides are TGCGCCAGCAGCCCCCCCTCAGCGGACTCCGCCTACAATGAGCAGTTCTTC.

This rearrangement joins TRBV9 to TRBJ2-7; 10 nucleotides line up with TRBD2. The CDR3 covers 17 residues. Trimming cost V 0 bases and J 0 bases; bases outside gene matches: 6. Germline V lookup: CDR1 SGDLS, CDR2 YYNGEE. This CDR3 reads CASSVGLAGASSYEQYF. The CDR3 coding sequence is TGTGCCAGCAGCGTAGGTCTAGCGGGAGCGAGCTCCTACGAGCAGTACTTC.

This sequence joins TRBV6-4 and TRBJ2-3; D might be TRBD1 (5 bases). Germline loops: CDR1 MRHNA, CDR2 SNTAGT. The CDR3 has 16 amino acids. Trimming removed 0 bases from V and 5 bases from J, with 15 bases in between. This CDR3 reads CASSDSSRRARDTQYF. Written as DNA, the CDR3 is TGTGCCAGCAGTGACTCGAGTCGCAGGGCCCGAGATACGCAGTATTTT.

The rearrangement joins TRBV6-4 to TRBJ2-1; the match to TRBD2 covers 12 bases. V shed 3 bases, J shed 6 bases, and the junction held 3 bases outside the gene matches. The CDR3 covers 15 residues. Germline V gene lookup returns CDR1 MRHNA and CDR2 SNTAGT. The DNA for the CDR3 is TGTGCCAGCAGTGAGGGACTAGCGGGCGTCAATGAGCAGTTCTTC. Protein sequence: CASSEGLAGVNEQFF.